This T cell receptor beta chain stems from a study of response to subunit inactivated influenza vaccine. This clonotype was recorded many times. From the RT-PCR reads, TCRdb called clonotypes with MiXCR, one entry per CDR3 protein. The sample lists hundreds of thousands of distinct CDR3 sequences, around 11% seen once, with approximately 10% in the top ten. Germline V gene sequence: CDR1 SGHKS, CDR2 YYEKEE (reference sequence). V lost 5 bases to trimming and J lost 4 bases; unmatched junction nucleotides: 11. The CDR3 consists of 17 residues. This sample was shared with a second study, whose subject was T cells expressing NK-cell markers. This second study says: The authors generated TCR beta cDNA through 5'RACE template switching with UMIs. HCMV seropositivity characterized most of the eight sequenced donors, and seronegativity one.

This rearrangement joins TRBV5-5 to TRBJ2-5, with 13 positions matching TRBD2. This TCR was recovered from a man aged 45 to 65 who received an inactivated influenza vaccine. The sample was PBMCs from blood, taken on the day of vaccination. The CDR3 nucleotides are TGTGCCAGCAGGAACATACTAGCGGGAGGGCCAGGAGAGACCCAGTACTTC. Amino acids: CASRNILAGGPGETQYF.